Detailed here is one T cell receptor beta chain. In the original analysis: Reference gene primer amplification gave nucleated cell count estimates. Measured with immunoSEQ multiplex PCR; TCRdb has only the in-frame clones, and not every one. For V, J and clone size, that table is used; D and trimming come from the DNA. The sample comprises 55,000 to 80,000 clones, approximately 88% of which are singletons, and 0.95% to 1.5% rests with the top ten. This sample was included in a study of blood T cell repertoires in COVID-19. Across the study: The samples span acute and convalescent COVID-19 from the United States, Italy and Spain.

The sequence came from a woman in her sixties with acute or convalescent COVID-19. Specimen: peripheral blood.

The CDR3 protein is CASSPGPAGAFF. CDR3 nucleotides: TGTGCCAGCTCACCAGGGCCCGCGGGAGCTTTCTTT. This rearrangement joins TRBV18 to TRBJ1-1; no definite D call. Germline V lookup: CDR1 KGHSH, CDR2 LQKENI. The CDR3 consists of 12 residues. Trimming pared 2 bases from V and 10 bases from J, leaving 11 bases between. The variable domain in full, with the rest retrieved from reference TRBV18 and TRBJ1-1, is NAGVMQNPRHLVRRRGQEARLRCSPMKGHSHVYWYRQLPEEGLKFMVYLQKENIIDESGMPKERFSAEFPKEGPSILRIQQVVRGDSAAYFCASSPGPAGAFFGQGTRLTVV.